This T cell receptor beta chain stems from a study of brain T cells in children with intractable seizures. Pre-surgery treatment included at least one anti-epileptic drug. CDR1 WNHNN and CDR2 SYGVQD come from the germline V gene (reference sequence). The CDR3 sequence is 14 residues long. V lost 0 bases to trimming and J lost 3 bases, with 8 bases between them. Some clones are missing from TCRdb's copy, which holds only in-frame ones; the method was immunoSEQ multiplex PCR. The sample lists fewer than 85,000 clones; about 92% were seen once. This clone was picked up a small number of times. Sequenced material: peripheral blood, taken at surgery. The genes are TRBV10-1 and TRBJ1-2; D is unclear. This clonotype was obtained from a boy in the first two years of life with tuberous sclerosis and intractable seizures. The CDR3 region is CASSESESYYGYTF. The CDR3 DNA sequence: TGCGCCAGCAGTGAGTCGGAAAGTTACTATGGCTACACCTTC.